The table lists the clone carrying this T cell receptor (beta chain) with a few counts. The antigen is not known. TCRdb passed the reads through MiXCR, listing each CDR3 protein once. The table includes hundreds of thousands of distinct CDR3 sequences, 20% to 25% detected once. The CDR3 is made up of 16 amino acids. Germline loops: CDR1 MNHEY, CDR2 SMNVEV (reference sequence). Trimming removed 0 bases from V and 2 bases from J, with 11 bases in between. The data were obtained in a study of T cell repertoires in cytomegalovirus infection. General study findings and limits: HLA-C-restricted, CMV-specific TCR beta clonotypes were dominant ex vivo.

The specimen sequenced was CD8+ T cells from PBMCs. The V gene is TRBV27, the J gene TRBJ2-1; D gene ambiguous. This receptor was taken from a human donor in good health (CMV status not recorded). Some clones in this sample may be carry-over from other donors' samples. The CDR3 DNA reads TGTGCCAGCAGTTTATCCGGGCCGAGCCCCTACAATGAGCAGTTCTTC. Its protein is CASSLSGPSPYNEQFF.